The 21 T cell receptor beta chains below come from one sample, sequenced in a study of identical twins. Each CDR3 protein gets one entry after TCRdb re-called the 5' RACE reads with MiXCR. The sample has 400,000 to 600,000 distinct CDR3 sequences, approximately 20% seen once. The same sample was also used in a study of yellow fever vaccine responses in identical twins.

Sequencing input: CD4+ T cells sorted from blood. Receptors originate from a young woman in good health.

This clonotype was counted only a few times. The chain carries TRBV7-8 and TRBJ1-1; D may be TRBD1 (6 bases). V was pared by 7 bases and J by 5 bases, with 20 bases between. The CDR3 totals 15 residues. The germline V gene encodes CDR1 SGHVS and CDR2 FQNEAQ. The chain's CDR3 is CASTVGAGQKTEAFF. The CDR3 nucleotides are TGTGCCAGCACGGTGGGGGCAGGGCAAAAGACTGAAGCTTTCTTT. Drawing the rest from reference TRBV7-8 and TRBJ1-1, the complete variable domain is GAGVSQSPRYKVAKRGQDVALRCDPISGHVSLFWYQQALGQGPEFLTYFQNEAQLDKSGLPSDRFFAERPEGSVSTLKIQRTQQEDSAVYLCASTVGAGQKTEAFFGQGTRLTVV.

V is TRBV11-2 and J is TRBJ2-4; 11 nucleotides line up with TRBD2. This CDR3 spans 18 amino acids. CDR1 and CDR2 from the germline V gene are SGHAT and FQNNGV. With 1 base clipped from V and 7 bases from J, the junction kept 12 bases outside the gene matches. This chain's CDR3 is CASSLVSLAGGARNIQYF. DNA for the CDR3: TGTGCCAGCAGCTTAGTATCTCTAGCGGGAGGTGCAAGGAACATTCAGTACTTC.

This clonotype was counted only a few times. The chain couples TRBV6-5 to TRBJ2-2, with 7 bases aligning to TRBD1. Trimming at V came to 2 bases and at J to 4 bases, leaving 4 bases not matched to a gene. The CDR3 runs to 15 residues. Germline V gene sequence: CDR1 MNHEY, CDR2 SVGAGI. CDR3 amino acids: CASSYADRITGELFF. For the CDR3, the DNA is TGTGCCAGCAGTTACGCGGACAGGATCACCGGGGAGCTGTTTTTT.

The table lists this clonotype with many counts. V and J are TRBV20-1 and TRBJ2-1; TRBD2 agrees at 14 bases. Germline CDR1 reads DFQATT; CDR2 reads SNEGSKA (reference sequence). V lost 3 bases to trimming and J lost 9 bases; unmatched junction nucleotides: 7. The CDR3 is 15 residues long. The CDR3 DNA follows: TGCAGTGCTAGTACCAGGACTAGCGGGGGGTTTGAGCAGTTCTTC. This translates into CSASTRTSGGFEQFF.

CDR3 nucleotides: TGCAGTGCTCCACAAATGATCGGGAGCTCCTACAATGAGCAGTTCTTC. Translation gives CSAPQMIGSSYNEQFF. The J gene is TRBJ2-1, the V gene TRBV20-1; TRBD2 might be the D (6 bases). The germline V gene has CDR1 DFQATT and CDR2 SNEGSKA (reference sequence). The CDR3 is 16 residues long. Trimming took off 5 bases at V and 0 bases at J, with 17 bases between the two ends.

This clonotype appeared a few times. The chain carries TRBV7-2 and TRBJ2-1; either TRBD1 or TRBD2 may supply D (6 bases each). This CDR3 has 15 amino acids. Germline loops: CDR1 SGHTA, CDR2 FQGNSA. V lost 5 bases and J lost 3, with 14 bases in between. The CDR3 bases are TGTGCCAGCAGCCCAGAGGGGGGCTTCTACAATGAGCAGTTCTTC. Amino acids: CASSPEGGFYNEQFF. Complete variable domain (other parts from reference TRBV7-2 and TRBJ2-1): GAGVSQSPSNKVTEKGKDVELRCDPISGHTALYWYRQSLGQGLEFLIYFQGNSAPDKSGLPSDRFSAERTGGSVSTLTIQRTQQEDSAVYLCASSPEGGFYNEQFFGPGTRLTVL.

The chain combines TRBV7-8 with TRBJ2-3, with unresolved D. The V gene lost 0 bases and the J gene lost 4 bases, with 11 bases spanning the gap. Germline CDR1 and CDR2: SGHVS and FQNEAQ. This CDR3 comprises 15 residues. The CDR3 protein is CASSLAGLQPDTQYF. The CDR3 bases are TGTGCCAGCAGCTTAGCGGGGTTGCAACCAGATACGCAGTATTTT.

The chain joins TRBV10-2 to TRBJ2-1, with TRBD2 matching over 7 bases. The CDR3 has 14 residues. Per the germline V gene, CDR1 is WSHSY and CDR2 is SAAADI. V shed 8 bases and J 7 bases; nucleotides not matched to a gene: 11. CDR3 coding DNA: TGCGCCAGCCTACTGGGACTACGTATTAATGAGCAGTTCTTC. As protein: CASLLGLRINEQFF.

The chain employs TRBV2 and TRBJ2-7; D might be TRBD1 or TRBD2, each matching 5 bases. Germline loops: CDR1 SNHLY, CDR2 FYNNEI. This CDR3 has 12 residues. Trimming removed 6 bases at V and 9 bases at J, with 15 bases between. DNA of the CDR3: TGTGCCAGCAGGGCTCAGGGCCGGGGGCAGTACTTC. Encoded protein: CASRAQGRGQYF.

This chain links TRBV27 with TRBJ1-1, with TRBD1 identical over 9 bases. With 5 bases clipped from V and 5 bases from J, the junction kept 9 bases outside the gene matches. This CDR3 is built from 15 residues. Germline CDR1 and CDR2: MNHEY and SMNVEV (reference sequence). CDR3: CASSPRQGGWTEAFF. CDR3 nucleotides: TGTGCCAGCAGTCCTAGACAGGGGGGATGGACTGAAGCTTTCTTT.

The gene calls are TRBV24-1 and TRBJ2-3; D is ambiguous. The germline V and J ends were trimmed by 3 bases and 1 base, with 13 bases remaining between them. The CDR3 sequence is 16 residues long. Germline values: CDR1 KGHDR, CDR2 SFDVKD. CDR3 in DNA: TGTGCCACCAGTGATCCATTGACCCCAGGCACAGATACGCAGTATTTT. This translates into CATSDPLTPGTDTQYF.

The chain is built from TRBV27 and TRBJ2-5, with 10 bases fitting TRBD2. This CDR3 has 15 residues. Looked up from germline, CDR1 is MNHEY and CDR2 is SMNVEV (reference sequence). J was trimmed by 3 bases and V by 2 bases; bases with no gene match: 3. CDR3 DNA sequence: TGTGCCAGCAGTTTAGGACTAGCGGCCAAAGAGACCCAGTACTTC. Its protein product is CASSLGLAAKETQYF.

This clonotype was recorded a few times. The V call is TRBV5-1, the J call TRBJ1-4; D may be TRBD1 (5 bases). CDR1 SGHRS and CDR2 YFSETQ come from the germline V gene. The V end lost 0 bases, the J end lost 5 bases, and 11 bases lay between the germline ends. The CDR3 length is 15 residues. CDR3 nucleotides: TGCGCCAGCAGCTTGGGTGGGGGACTGAATGAAAAACTGTTTTTT. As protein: CASSLGGGLNEKLFF.

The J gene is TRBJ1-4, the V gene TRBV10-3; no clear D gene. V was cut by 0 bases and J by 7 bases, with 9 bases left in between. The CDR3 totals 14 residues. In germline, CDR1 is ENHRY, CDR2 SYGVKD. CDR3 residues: CAISESAGSEKLFF. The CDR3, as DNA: TGTGCCATCAGTGAGTCCGCAGGTTCTGAAAAACTGTTTTTT.

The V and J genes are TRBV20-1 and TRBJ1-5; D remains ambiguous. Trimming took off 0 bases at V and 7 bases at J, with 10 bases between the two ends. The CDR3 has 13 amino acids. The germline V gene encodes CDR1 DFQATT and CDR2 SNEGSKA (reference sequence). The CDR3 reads CSAREGLSQPQHF. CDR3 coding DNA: TGCAGTGCTAGAGAGGGGTTGAGCCAGCCCCAGCATTTT.

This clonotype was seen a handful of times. The CDR3 DNA sequence: TGTGCCAGCAGCTTTCGGTATGGCTACACCTTC. It codes for CASSFRYGYTF. V is TRBV11-2 and J is TRBJ1-2; D call uncertain. The CDR3 is 11 amino acids. The ends were cut back, 3 bases at V and 5 bases at J, with 4 bases in the middle. CDR1 is SGHAT and CDR2 is FQNNGV in the germline V gene. The full variable domain, completed using reference TRBV11-2 and TRBJ1-2, is EAGVAQSPRYKIIEKRQSVAFWCNPISGHATLYWYQQILGQGPKLLIQFQNNGVVDDSQLPKDRFSAERLKGVDSTLKIQPAKLEDSAVYLCASSFRYGYTFGSGTRLTVV.

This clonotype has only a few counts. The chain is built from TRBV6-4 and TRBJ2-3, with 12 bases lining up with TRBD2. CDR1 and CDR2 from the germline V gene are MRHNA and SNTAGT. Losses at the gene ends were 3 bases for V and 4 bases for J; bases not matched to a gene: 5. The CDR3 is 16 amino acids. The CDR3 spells CASSERTSGTSDTQYF. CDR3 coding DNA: TGTGCCAGCAGTGAAAGGACTAGCGGGACGTCAGATACGCAGTATTTT.

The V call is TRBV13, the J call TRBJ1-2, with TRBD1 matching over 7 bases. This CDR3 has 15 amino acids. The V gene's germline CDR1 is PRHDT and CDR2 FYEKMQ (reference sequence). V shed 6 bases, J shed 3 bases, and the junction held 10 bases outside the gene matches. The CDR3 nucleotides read TGTGCCAGCAGAGAAATAGGACAGGCTCACTATGGCTACACCTTC. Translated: CASREIGQAHYGYTF.

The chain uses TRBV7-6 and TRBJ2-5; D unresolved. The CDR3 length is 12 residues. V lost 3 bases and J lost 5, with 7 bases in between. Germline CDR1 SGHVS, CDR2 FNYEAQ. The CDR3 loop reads CASSLQPETQYF. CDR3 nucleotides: TGTGCCAGCAGCTTGCAACCGGAGACCCAGTACTTC.

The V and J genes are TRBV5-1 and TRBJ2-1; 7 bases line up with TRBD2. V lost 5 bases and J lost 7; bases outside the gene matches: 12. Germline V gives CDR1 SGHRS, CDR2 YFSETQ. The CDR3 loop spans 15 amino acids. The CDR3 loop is CASSFRSGTENEQFF. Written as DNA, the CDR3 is TGCGCCAGCAGTTTCCGGAGCGGGACGGAGAATGAGCAGTTCTTC.

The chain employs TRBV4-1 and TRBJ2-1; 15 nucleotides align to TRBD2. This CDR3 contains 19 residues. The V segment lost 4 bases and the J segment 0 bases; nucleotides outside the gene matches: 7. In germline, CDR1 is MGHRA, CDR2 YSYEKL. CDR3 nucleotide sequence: TGCGCCAGCAGCCGAATAGGGACTAGCGGGGGGAACTCCTACAATGAGCAGTTCTTC. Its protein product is CASSRIGTSGGNSYNEQFF.